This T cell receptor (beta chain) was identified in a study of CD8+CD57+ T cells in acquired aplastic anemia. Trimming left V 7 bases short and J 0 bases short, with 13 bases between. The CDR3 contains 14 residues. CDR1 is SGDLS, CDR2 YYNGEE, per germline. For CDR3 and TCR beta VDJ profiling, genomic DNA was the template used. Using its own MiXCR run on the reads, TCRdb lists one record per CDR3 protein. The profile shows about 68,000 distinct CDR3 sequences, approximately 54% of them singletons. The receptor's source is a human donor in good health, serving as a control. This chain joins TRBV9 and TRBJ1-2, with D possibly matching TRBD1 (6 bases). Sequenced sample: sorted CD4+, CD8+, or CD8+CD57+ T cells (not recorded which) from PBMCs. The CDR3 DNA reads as TGTGCCAGCGGTCAGGGGATTTCTAACTATGGCTACACCTTC. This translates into CASGQGISNYGYTF.